The 13 T cell receptor beta chains given below trace back to one sample, sequenced in a study of cytomegalovirus exposure and HLA in healthy donors. PCR employed 60 Vbeta and 13 Jbeta primers. Sequenced by immunoSEQ multiplex PCR; TCRdb stores in-frame clones only, minus some. The sample records under 200,000 clones, over 75% being singletons. Sequencing used PBMCs. The receptors come from a woman aged 50 to 60 in good health and CMV-seronegative.

V usage is TRBV5-4 and J usage is TRBJ2-3; 11 bases map to TRBD2. CDR1 is SGHNT and CDR2 is YYREEE in the germline V gene (reference sequence). The CDR3 is made up of 16 amino acids. V was clipped by 4 bases and J by 3 bases; unmatched bases: 7. CDR3 DNA: TGTGCCAGCAGCCTTCCGGGACTAGCGGATACAGATACGCAGTATTTT. Its protein is CASSLPGLADTDTQYF.

The chain couples TRBV19 to TRBJ2-2; possibly TRBD2 for D (6 bases). Germline CDR1 reads LNHDA; CDR2 reads SQIVND (reference sequence). V was shortened by 5 bases and J by 6 bases, with 22 bases between the two germline ends. The length of the CDR3 is 17 residues. The CDR3 here is CASSPAGGARIPGELFF. Here the CDR3 DNA reads TGTGCCAGTAGTCCCGCCGGAGGGGCGCGGATTCCCGGGGAGCTGTTTTTT.

This rearrangement joins TRBV2 to TRBJ2-1; maybe TRBD2 (5 bases). Germline V lookup: CDR1 SNHLY, CDR2 FYNNEI. Trimming left V 5 bases short and J 4 bases short, with 15 bases between. There are 15 residues in the CDR3. CDR3 bases: TGTGCCAGCAGTTCCCCGGGATTAGGGTACAATGAGCAGTTCTTC. It codes for CASSSPGLGYNEQFF.

The chain couples TRBV7-9 to TRBJ2-3; a possible D gene is TRBD1 (6 bases). The CDR3 contains 15 residues. Germline V gene data show CDR1 as SEHNR and CDR2 as FQNEAQ (reference sequence). Trimming removed 3 bases from V and 2 bases from J, with 12 bases in between. In DNA, the CDR3 is TGTGCCAGCAGCTTCGGGACACCCGACACAGATACGCAGTATTTT. Residues: CASSFGTPDTDTQYF.

The chain carries TRBV19 and TRBJ2-2, with 7 bases matching TRBD1. The CDR3 extends over 13 amino acids. CDR1 is LNHDA and CDR2 is SQIVND in the germline V gene (reference sequence). Losses at the gene ends were 9 bases for V and 5 bases for J; bases not matched to a gene: 6. For the CDR3, the DNA is TGTGCCAGGGTGGACAGGCGGACCGGGGAGCTGTTTTTT. Protein product: CARVDRRTGELFF.

The chain joins TRBV5-1 to TRBJ2-1; 8 nucleotides agree with TRBD2. V was clipped by 4 bases and J by 1 base; unmatched bases: 4. There are 15 residues in the CDR3. Germline assignment: CDR1 SGHRS and CDR2 YFSETQ. This chain's CDR3 is CASSALAASYNEQFF. The CDR3 nucleotides read TGCGCCAGCAGCGCACTAGCGGCTTCCTACAATGAGCAGTTCTTC.

The gene calls are TRBV19 and TRBJ1-1, with TRBD1 matching 10 bases. Germline V gives CDR1 LNHDA, CDR2 SQIVND (reference sequence). The CDR3 spans 15 residues. With V trimmed by 6 bases and J by 1 base, 5 bases remained unmatched. The chain's CDR3 is CASRGQGLSNTEAFF. The CDR3 region has the DNA TGTGCCAGTAGGGGACAGGGGTTGTCGAACACTGAAGCTTTCTTT.

The chain joins TRBV5-1 to TRBJ2-3; TRBD1 matches at 12 bases. Looked up from germline, CDR1 is SGHRS and CDR2 is YFSETQ. CDR3 length: 14 amino acids. V trimming: 5 bases; J trimming: 6 bases; junction bases outside the gene matches: 4. The CDR3 protein is CASRPGQGADTQYF. CDR3 coding DNA: TGCGCCAGCAGACCGGGACAGGGGGCTGATACGCAGTATTTT. The complete variable domain, with remaining parts taken from reference TRBV5-1 and TRBJ2-3, reads KAGVTQTPRYLIKTRGQQVTLSCSPISGHRSVSWYQQTPGQGLQFLFEYFSETQRNKGNFPGRFSGRQFSNSRSEMNVSTLELGDSALYLCASRPGQGADTQYFGPGTRLTVL.

The chain employs TRBV4-3 and TRBJ1-3; 8 bases are a match to TRBD1. Germline V gene data show CDR1 as LGHNA and CDR2 as YSLEER. This CDR3 spans 16 amino acids. The V gene end was trimmed by 4 bases and the J gene end by 3 bases; junction bases not matched to a gene: 8. The CDR3 region has the DNA TGCGCCAGCAGCCCAGGGACAGGTCAAGGTGGAAACACCATATATTTT. Translation gives CASSPGTGQGGNTIYF.

This chain links TRBV10-3 with TRBJ1-5, with D maybe TRBD1 (5 bases). Germline CDR1 reads ENHRY; CDR2 reads SYGVKD. V lost 8 bases, J lost 6 bases, and 11 bases lay in between. This CDR3 is built from 12 residues. CDR3 residues: CAIGGGSQPQHF. In DNA, the CDR3 is TGTGCCATCGGGGGGGGTAGTCAGCCCCAGCATTTT.

DNA for the CDR3: TGCGCCAGCAGCCCCGGACAGCTTCTCTACGAGCAGTACTTC. Protein product: CASSPGQLLYEQYF. This chain connects TRBV5-1 to TRBJ2-7; maybe TRBD1 (6 bases). The CDR3 extends over 14 amino acids. Germline values: CDR1 SGHRS, CDR2 YFSETQ. V was clipped by 4 bases and J by 3 bases, with 14 bases between them.

This clone appeared a few times. V is TRBV10-3 and J is TRBJ1-1, with a weak D call TRBD1 (6 bases). The V end lost 5 bases, the J end lost 0 bases, and 13 bases lay between the germline ends. Per germline, CDR1 ENHRY and CDR2 SYGVKD. CDR3 length: 15 residues. The CDR3 sequence is CAISPRGPLNTEAFF. The CDR3 DNA sequence: TGTGCCATCAGTCCCAGGGGACCCTTGAACACTGAAGCTTTCTTT.

The chain links TRBV4-1 to TRBJ2-7; TRBD1 agrees at 7 bases. V trimming: 3 bases; J trimming: 2 bases; junction bases outside the gene matches: 10. Germline V CDR1 and CDR2: MGHRA, YSYEKL. The length of the CDR3 is 16 residues. DNA of the CDR3: TGCGCCAGCAGCCACGAGCCGGGACAGAAGCCCTACGAGCAGTACTTC. Amino acids: CASSHEPGQKPYEQYF.